This passage covers 23 T cell receptor beta chains from one sample sequenced in a study of blood T cells in healthy people across ages. The authors ran a second PCR of roughly 6 to 12 cycles using a sample-barcoded 5' primer and a J-beta primer mix. TCRdb recomputed calls from the 5' RACE reads with MiXCR, one row per CDR3 protein. The sample shows about 1.6 million distinct CDR3 sequences, roughly 32% of them seen only once. The specimen was blood. These receptor sequences come from a woman aged 25 to 39 in good health.

The rearrangement joins TRBV3-1 to TRBJ2-1; D may be TRBD1 or TRBD2 (7 bases each). Germline CDR1 LGHDT, CDR2 YNNKEL (reference sequence). V was pared by 8 bases and J by 4 bases, with 18 bases between. CDR3 length equals 15 residues. The CDR3 loop reads CASRQGGGRYNEQFF. The DNA for the CDR3 is TGTGCCAGCCGACAGGGCGGGGGTCGATACAATGAGCAGTTCTTC.

V and J are TRBV5-1 and TRBJ1-1; 11 bases align to TRBD1. Germline V gene lookup returns CDR1 SGHRS and CDR2 YFSETQ. Trimming cost V 5 bases and J 5 bases; bases outside gene matches: 17. The CDR3 length is 18 residues. Here the CDR3 reads CASRPTDRGRMVGTEAFF. CDR3 coding DNA: TGCGCCAGCAGACCCACGGACAGGGGGCGAATGGTGGGTACTGAAGCTTTCTTT.

This chain joins TRBV12-3 or TRBV12-4 and TRBJ2-5, with 7 bases lining up with TRBD2. V shed 3 bases, J shed 4 bases, and the junction held 11 bases outside the gene matches. The CDR3 consists of 16 residues. The CDR3 is CASSLKGGRFRETQYF. CDR3 DNA sequence: TGTGCCAGCAGTTTGAAGGGAGGGCGTTTCCGAGAGACCCAGTACTTC.

This clonotype was found a few times. Here the CDR3 DNA reads TGCGCCAGCAGCCAAGGGCGGGGGGAATCGTTTGGCTATGGCTACACCTTC. Protein product: CASSQGRGESFGYGYTF. The rearrangement joins TRBV4-1 to TRBJ1-2; D is possibly TRBD1 (5 bases). V gave up 1 base and J gave up 4 bases, with 19 bases separating them. CDR3 length: 17 amino acids. Germline values: CDR1 MGHRA, CDR2 YSYEKL.

The genes are TRBV6-5 and TRBJ2-2, with D perhaps being TRBD1 or TRBD2 (6 bases each). Germline lookup yields CDR1 MNHEY and CDR2 SVGAGI. The V and J ends lost 9 bases and 6 bases respectively, with 17 bases between them. CDR3 length equals 14 residues. This CDR3 is CASHRGPGAGELFF. For the CDR3, the DNA is TGTGCCAGTCACCGGGGGCCGGGCGCCGGGGAGCTGTTTTTT.

The chain joins TRBV5-1 to TRBJ2-3; no clear D gene. This CDR3 has 15 amino acids. Trimming took 5 bases from V and 4 from J, leaving 17 bases between them. CDR1 and CDR2 from the germline V gene are SGHRS and YFSETQ. Written as DNA, the CDR3 is TGCGCCAGCAGGAGTCAAGTCAGCGTTCCAGATACGCAGTATTTT. Its protein product is CASRSQVSVPDTQYF.

The V gene is TRBV12-3 or TRBV12-4, the J gene TRBJ1-4, with D perhaps matching TRBD1 (5 bases). The CDR3 loop spans 15 amino acids. The V and J ends lost 4 bases and 4 bases respectively, with 13 bases between them. CDR3 sequence reads: CASSSYRSNNEKLFF. Here the CDR3 DNA reads TGTGCCAGCAGTTCTTACAGGAGTAATAATGAAAAACTGTTTTTT.

The rearrangement uses TRBV9 and TRBJ2-2, with a weak D call TRBD2 (6 bases). The CDR3 totals 16 residues. CDR1 is SGDLS, CDR2 YYNGEE, per germline. V lost 3 bases and J 0 bases, leaving 12 bases between the germline ends. The CDR3 nucleotides are TGTGCCAGCAGCGCCGGCGGGACCGCGAACACCGGGGAGCTGTTTTTT. It is translated as CASSAGGTANTGELFF.

This clonotype has just a few counts. The rearrangement joins TRBV7-2 to TRBJ2-4; 7 nucleotides agree with TRBD1. The tail of the sequence fits TRBJ2-7 better, so the J call may be wrong. CDR1 is SGHTA, CDR2 FQGNSA, per germline. This CDR3 region has 15 residues. The CDR3 DNA is TGTGCCAGCAGCTTATATGGGACAGAAGGCTACGAGCAGTACTTC. Translated, it gives CASSLYGTEGYEQYF.

This clonotype has just a few counts. This chain connects TRBV20-1 to TRBJ2-3; D not resolved. CDR3 length: 12 residues. Trimming left V 4 bases short and J 6 bases short, with 11 bases between. The germline CDR1 and CDR2 sequences are DFQATT and SNEGSKA (reference sequence). The CDR3 region has the DNA TGCAGTGCTAATCTCGGCTGGGATACGCAGTATTTT. Amino acid sequence: CSANLGWDTQYF.

About this clonotype itself: The junction departs from the called germline gene at one end, perhaps through a read error. The chain employs TRBV12-3 or TRBV12-4 and TRBJ2-2; D may be TRBD2 (5 bases). This CDR3 spans 14 amino acids. DNA for the CDR3: TGTGCCAGCAGTTTCTCCAGGAACACCGGGGAGCTGTTGTTT. Its translation is CASSFSRNTGELLF.

The J gene is TRBJ1-1, the V gene TRBV4-1; no reliable D call. The germline CDR1 and CDR2 sequences are MGHRA and YSYEKL. V was trimmed by 0 bases and J by 0 bases, leaving 14 bases between them. CDR3 length: 17 amino acids. As DNA, the CDR3 is TGCGCCAGCAGCCAAGATCGGATTCTAGATATGAACACTGAAGCTTTCTTT. Translating it yields CASSQDRILDMNTEAFF.

On this clonotype: A much bigger clone sits one base away, suggesting this may be a read error. The chain couples TRBV12-3 or TRBV12-4 to TRBJ2-1, with D perhaps TRBD2 (6 bases). The CDR3 has 15 residues. Trimming left V 8 bases short and J 3 bases short, with 17 bases between. The CDR3 loop is CASGSGGENYNEQFF. The CDR3 DNA follows: TGTGCCAGCGGTAGCGGAGGAGAGAACTACAATGAGCAGTTCTTC.

The rearrangement links TRBV7-2 to TRBJ2-7; 11 bases align to TRBD2. The CDR3 is 19 residues long. The junction had 15 bases not matched to a gene; V was cut back by 2 bases and J by 3 bases. Germline V gene lookup returns CDR1 SGHTA and CDR2 FQGNSA. The CDR3 bases are TGTGCCAGCAGCTTAACGATAGGCCTGTCTAGCGGGAGGAACTACGAGCAGTACTTC. Residues: CASSLTIGLSSGRNYEQYF.

About this clonotype itself: This could be a read error, since a much larger clone is one nucleotide away. The rearrangement joins TRBV29-1 to TRBJ2-7; D possibly matches TRBD1 or TRBD2 (5 bases each). The CDR3 runs to 14 residues. The germline V gene has CDR1 SQVTM and CDR2 ANQGSEA. With 4 bases removed from V and 2 bases from J, the gap between germline ends came to 15 bases. CDR3 nucleotide sequence: TGCAGCGTTGTACTAGATGTACAGGCCTACGAGCAGTACTTC. This encodes CSVVLDVQAYEQYF.

This clonotype was seen a few times. The rearrangement links TRBV7-3 to TRBJ2-1; 9 nucleotides align to TRBD2. The CDR3 extends over 16 amino acids. V was pared by 6 bases and J by 8 bases, with 14 bases of the junction left unmatched. Looked up from germline, CDR1 is SGHTA and CDR2 is FQGTGA. The CDR3 DNA is TGTGCCAGCAGTCCTAGCGGGGCGCCCAGGTTGGATGAGCAGTTCTTC. The encoded protein is CASSPSGAPRLDEQFF.

The chain couples TRBV29-1 to TRBJ2-7; D ambiguous. Germline lookup yields CDR1 SQVTM and CDR2 ANQGSEA. This CDR3 has 12 residues. V was pared by 3 bases and J by 3 bases, with 9 bases between. The CDR3 region is CSVESHNYEQYF. The CDR3 DNA reads as TGCAGCGTTGAGAGTCACAACTACGAGCAGTACTTC.

This clonotype was detected only a few times. This chain uses TRBV29-1 with TRBJ1-1, with no clear D. This CDR3 spans 12 amino acids. Trimming cost V 2 bases and J 6 bases, with 10 bases left between them. Looked up from germline, CDR1 is SQVTM and CDR2 is ANQGSEA. In DNA form, the CDR3 reads TGCAGCGTTGAAAGTAATAAGGCTGAAGCTTTCTTT. As protein: CSVESNKAEAFF.

This clonotype showed up just once. V gene TRBV5-6 combines with J gene TRBJ1-1, with D perhaps TRBD1 (5 bases). The CDR3 spans 12 residues. The V gene's germline CDR1 is SGHDT and CDR2 YYEEEE. V dropped 9 bases and J dropped 4 bases, with 13 bases sitting between them. Here the CDR3 reads CATGTRGTEAFF. CDR3 DNA: TGTGCCACCGGGACTCGCGGCACTGAAGCTTTCTTT.

V usage is TRBV27 and J usage is TRBJ2-5, with 8 nucleotides matching TRBD1. The J call is doubtful: the DNA matches TRBJ2-7 better. The CDR3 spans 15 residues. Looked up from germline, CDR1 is MNHEY and CDR2 is SMNVEV (reference sequence). The CDR3 spells CASSYRQGSPYEQYF. The CDR3 region has the DNA TGTGCCAGCAGTTACCGACAGGGGAGCCCCTACGAGCAGTACTTC.

CDR3 loop: CASSGLPVADTQYF. The CDR3 nucleotides are TGTGCCAGCAGTGGACTCCCGGTGGCAGATACGCAGTATTTT. This sequence joins TRBV6-1 and TRBJ2-3; D is unclear. Deletions cut 4 bases from V and 4 bases from J, with 12 bases between. This CDR3 has 14 residues. Germline V gene lookup returns CDR1 MNHNS and CDR2 SASEGT.

V and J are TRBV28 and TRBJ2-5; possible D gene TRBD2, 5 bases. This CDR3 region has 16 residues. Trimming pared 5 bases from V and 7 bases from J, leaving 23 bases between. The germline V gene has CDR1 MDHEN and CDR2 SYDVKM. Here the CDR3 reads CASSPRWRGSKVTQYF. The CDR3 DNA follows: TGTGCCAGCAGTCCCCGTTGGCGCGGGTCAAAAGTGACCCAGTACTTC.

The genes are TRBV12-3 or TRBV12-4 and TRBJ1-1; a possible D gene is TRBD1 (6 bases). The CDR3 spans 14 residues. Trimming stripped 7 bases from V and 4 bases from J, with 16 bases between. CDR3: CASIPTGTGTEAFF. The CDR3 DNA sequence: TGTGCCAGCATCCCGACAGGAACGGGCACTGAAGCTTTCTTT.